A single sample gave rise to the 10 T cell receptor beta chains below, sequenced in a study of molecular identifiers for immune sequencing clone quantification. TCRdb reprocessed the PCR reads with MiXCR, giving one entry per CDR3 protein. Seen here are roughly 320,000 distinct CDR3 sequences, about a fifth observed once, and the top ten hold about 0.81%. The specimen was naive CD8+ T cells from blood, with Jurkat cell RNA spiked in. As for subset: FACS-sorted CD8+CD4-CCR7+CD45RA+ naive T cells. These TCRs come from a human donor in good health. Some libraries in this study had Jurkat cell RNA spiked in.

This clonotype was detected ten times or more. The chain recombines TRBV6-6 with TRBJ2-1; D is possibly TRBD2 (6 bases). The V gene's germline CDR1 is MNHNY and CDR2 SVGAGI (reference sequence). CDR3 length equals 11 residues. V gave up 7 bases and J gave up 8 bases, with 9 bases separating them. CDR3 residues: CASTGGHEQFF. CDR3 nucleotides: TGTGCCAGCACCGGGGGTCATGAGCAGTTCTTC.

In this sample, this clonotype turned up many times. V usage is TRBV20-1 and J usage is TRBJ2-3; weak D call: TRBD2 (6 bases). The ends were cut back, 4 bases at V and 2 bases at J, with 19 bases in the middle. This CDR3 is built from 16 residues. From germline, CDR1 is DFQATT and CDR2 SNEGSKA (reference sequence). This chain's CDR3 is CSAKLFTGAVTDTQYF. The DNA for the CDR3 is TGCAGTGCTAAACTGTTTACGGGAGCGGTCACAGATACGCAGTATTTT.

This clonotype occurred many times. The chain employs TRBV7-9 and TRBJ1-2; D is ambiguous. The V end lost 5 bases, the J end lost 4 bases, and 8 bases lay between the germline ends. Germline loops: CDR1 SEHNR, CDR2 FQNEAQ (reference sequence). There are 12 residues in the CDR3. The CDR3 DNA follows: TGTGCCAGCAGCGAGGAAACCTATGGCTACACCTTC. Encoded protein: CASSEETYGYTF.

This chain joins TRBV7-8 and TRBJ2-3, with no clear D. Trimming took off 8 bases at V and 6 bases at J, with 6 bases between the two ends. The CDR3 length is 10 residues. CDR1 and CDR2 (germline): SGHVS, FQNEAQ. CDR3 region: CASYGDTQYF. The DNA of the CDR3 is TGTGCCAGCTACGGGGATACGCAGTATTTT.

This clonotype has ten or more counts. The J gene is TRBJ1-1, the V gene TRBV4-1, with no clear D. V was pared by 1 base and J by 1 base, with 13 bases between. Germline-derived CDR1 and CDR2 are MGHRA and YSYEKL. This CDR3 comprises 16 residues. The CDR3 region is CASSQGAWSTNTEAFF. Here the CDR3 DNA reads TGCGCCAGCAGCCAAGGGGCCTGGTCAACGAACACTGAAGCTTTCTTT.

This clonotype has ten or more counts. The chain combines TRBV7-2 with TRBJ1-4; D gene unclear. The CDR3 is made up of 15 amino acids. Germline CDR1 and CDR2: SGHTA and FQGNSA. Trimming took off 6 bases at V and 0 bases at J, with 11 bases between the two ends. CDR3 protein: CASSWTDATNEKLFF. The CDR3 nucleotides are TGTGCCAGCAGTTGGACGGATGCAACTAATGAAAAACTGTTTTTT.

To note about this clonotype: A read error may explain this, as a much larger clone is one base away. This chain joins TRBV6-5 and TRBJ2-1, with D uncertain. CDR1 MNHEY and CDR2 SVGAGI come from the germline V gene. V was clipped by 2 bases and J by 9 bases, with 11 bases between them. The CDR3 is made up of 13 amino acids. CDR3 in DNA: TGTGCCAGCAGTTACGGCGGACCGAGTGAGCAGTTCTTC. This sequence encodes CASSYGGPSEQFF.

As concerns this clonotype: An end of the junction does not agree with germline; a read error may underlie this. The CDR3 nucleotides are TGTGCCTTGAGTCCCCTGATTTTCCGGGAGCTGTTTTTT. Amino acids: CALSPLIFRELFF. The chain couples TRBV30 to TRBJ2-2; D call uncertain. Germline V gene data show CDR1 as GTSNPN and CDR2 as SVGIG (reference sequence). The CDR3 loop spans 13 amino acids.

About this clonotype itself: Being one base from a much bigger clone, this may be a read error. The chain employs TRBV4-3 and TRBJ2-3; 9 bases are shared with TRBD2. The length of the CDR3 is 16 residues. In germline, CDR1 is LGHNA, CDR2 YSLEER. CDR3 sequence: CAGSQGAGGSPDTQYF. The CDR3 DNA reads as TGCGCCGGCAGCCAGGGAGCGGGAGGATCTCCAGATACGCAGTATTTT.

This clonotype turned up a few times. A much bigger clone sits one base away, suggesting this may be a read error. The chain carries TRBV7-9 and TRBJ2-3; no firm D call. V lost 3 bases and J 4 bases, leaving 23 bases between the germline ends. The germline V gene encodes CDR1 SEHNR and CDR2 FQNEAQ (reference sequence). This CDR3 region has 18 residues. The CDR3 DNA reads TGTGCCAGCAGCTTTAGCCGGCTTATGGCAGAACGCGCAGATACGCAGTATTTT. Its translation: CASSFSRLMAERADTQYF.